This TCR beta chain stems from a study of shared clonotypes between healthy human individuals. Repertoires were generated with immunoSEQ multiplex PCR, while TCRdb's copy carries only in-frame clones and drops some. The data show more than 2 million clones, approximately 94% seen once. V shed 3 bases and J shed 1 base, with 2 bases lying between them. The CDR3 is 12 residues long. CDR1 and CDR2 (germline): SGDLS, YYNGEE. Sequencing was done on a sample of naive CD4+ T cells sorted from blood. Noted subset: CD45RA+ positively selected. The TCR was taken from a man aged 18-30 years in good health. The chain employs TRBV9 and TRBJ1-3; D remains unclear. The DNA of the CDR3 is TGTGCCAGCAGCGCTTCTGGAAACACCATATATTTT. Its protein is CASSASGNTIYF. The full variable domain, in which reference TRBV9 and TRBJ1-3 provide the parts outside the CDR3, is DSGVTQTPKHLITATGQRVTLRCSPRSGDLSVYWYQQSLDQGLQFLIQYYNGEERAKGNILERFSAQQFPDLHSELNLSSLELGDSALYFCASSASGNTIYFGEGSWLTVV.